The 19 T cell receptor beta chains presented below share a single source sample, sequenced in a study of T cell responses to AZD1222 COVID-19 vaccine. Libraries were prepared by immunoSEQ multiplex PCR; TCRdb keeps only in-frame clonotypes and omits some of them. The sample records about 140,000 clones, around 89% being singletons. The material sequenced was peripheral blood, taken 28 days after the second AZD1222 dose. The receptor source for this set is an adult who received the AZD1222 COVID-19 vaccine.

The chain is built from TRBV14 and TRBJ2-4; weak D call: TRBD1 (6 bases). Germline CDR1 and CDR2: SGHDN and FVKESK. The CDR3 length is 13 residues. V shed 4 bases and J shed 6 bases, with 10 bases lying between them. The CDR3 DNA sequence: TGTGCCAGCAGCCTAATACAGGGAAACATTCAGTACTTC. Protein sequence: CASSLIQGNIQYF.

The chain combines TRBV5-8 with TRBJ2-5, with a weak D call TRBD2 (6 bases). The CDR3 consists of 14 residues. Trimming pared 5 bases from V and 6 bases from J, leaving 17 bases between. The germline gives CDR1 SGHTS, CDR2 YDEGEE. The CDR3, as DNA: TGTGCCAGCAGTTATACTCAGGCGGGGAAGACCCAGTACTTC. It codes for CASSYTQAGKTQYF.

The gene calls are TRBV7-3 and TRBJ2-7; 8 positions match TRBD2. Germline loops: CDR1 SGHTA, CDR2 FQGTGA. V lost 5 bases and J lost 0; bases outside the gene matches: 6. The CDR3 runs 15 residues. CDR3 residues: CASSVSAGGSYEQYF. CDR3 nucleotide sequence: TGTGCCAGCAGCGTTTCTGCGGGAGGCTCCTACGAGCAGTACTTC.

The chain joins TRBV19 to TRBJ2-3, with 8 bases that match TRBD2. Trimming at V came to 5 bases and at J to 1 base, leaving 8 bases not matched to a gene. This CDR3 has 16 amino acids. CDR1 is LNHDA, CDR2 SQIVND, per germline (reference sequence). CDR3 amino acids: CASSSAGTRGTDTQYF. CDR3 in DNA: TGTGCCAGTAGTTCCGCCGGGACTAGAGGCACAGATACGCAGTATTTT.

The chain links TRBV7-2 to TRBJ2-5; D is uncertain. Germline V gives CDR1 SGHTA, CDR2 FQGNSA. Trimming left V 1 base short and J 5 bases short, with 8 bases between. The CDR3 length is 13 residues. The CDR3 is CASSLVPPETQYF. CDR3 nucleotides: TGTGCCAGCAGCTTAGTTCCTCCGGAGACCCAGTACTTC.

With respect to this clone: One end of the junction varies from germline; a read error may be responsible. The rearrangement joins TRBV7-7 to TRBJ2-1; D is ambiguous. CDR3 size: 14 residues. CDR1 and CDR2 (germline): SSHAT, FNYEAQ (reference sequence). The CDR3 DNA reads as TGTGCTAGCAGCTTTGGAGACCCCTACAATGAGCAGTTCTTC. Translation: CASSFGDPYNEQFF.

This chain links TRBV4-1 with TRBJ2-7; the D gene is possibly TRBD1 (6 bases). The CDR3 totals 15 residues. The germline V and J ends were trimmed by 0 bases and 7 bases, with 16 bases remaining between them. Germline V gives CDR1 MGHRA, CDR2 YSYEKL. CDR3 sequence reads: CASSQDFPGAREQYF. CDR3 in DNA: TGCGCCAGCAGCCAAGATTTCCCAGGGGCAAGGGAGCAGTACTTC.

The genes are TRBV14 and TRBJ1-4; the match to TRBD1 covers 7 bases. The CDR3 runs to 12 residues. V gave up 1 base and J gave up 17 bases; unmatched junction bases: 7. Per germline, CDR1 SGHDN and CDR2 FVKESK. The CDR3 spells CASSQVNWTGFF. CDR3 nucleotide sequence: TGTGCCAGCAGCCAAGTTAATTGGACAGGCTTTTTT.

V usage is TRBV27 and J usage is TRBJ1-1; tentatively, D is TRBD1 (6 bases). V gave up 0 bases and J gave up 10 bases, with 12 bases separating them. Looked up from germline, CDR1 is MNHEY and CDR2 is SMNVEV (reference sequence). The CDR3 has 13 amino acids. Written as DNA, the CDR3 is TGTGCCAGCAGTTTATCATCAGGGGTTGGAGCTTTCTTT. Its protein is CASSLSSGVGAFF.

This clone was counted once. The chain combines TRBV10-2 with TRBJ2-3; D possibly corresponds to TRBD2 (7 bases). Trimming cost V 11 bases and J 3 bases, with 15 bases left between them. Germline loops: CDR1 WSHSY, CDR2 SAAADI. The CDR3 is 13 amino acids. CDR3 nucleotides: TGCGCCGGGGGGGCAGGGCCTACAGATACGCAGTATTTT. This encodes CAGGAGPTDTQYF.

V gene TRBV7-9 combines with J gene TRBJ1-1; a weak D match, TRBD1 (6 bases). The germline V gene encodes CDR1 SEHNR and CDR2 FQNEAQ (reference sequence). With 5 bases removed from V and 5 bases from J, the gap between germline ends came to 15 bases. The CDR3 totals 14 residues. The CDR3 region has the DNA TGTGCCAGCAGCAAACAGGGAGAGCGGACTGAAGCTTTCTTT. Protein: CASSKQGERTEAFF.

The rearrangement links TRBV19 to TRBJ2-7; D may be TRBD1 (5 bases). The CDR3 has 14 residues. Trimming pared 5 bases from V and 4 bases from J, leaving 15 bases between. From germline, CDR1 is LNHDA and CDR2 SQIVND (reference sequence). CDR3 sequence: CASSHRTSDYEQYF. CDR3 DNA sequence: TGTGCCAGTAGTCACCGGACATCCGATTACGAGCAGTACTTC.

By frequency in the sample, this clone is large. The chain couples TRBV7-3 to TRBJ2-2; D is possibly TRBD1 or TRBD2 (6 bases each). In germline, CDR1 is SGHTA, CDR2 FQGTGA. Trimming stripped 1 base from V and 7 bases from J, with 16 bases between. This CDR3 has 16 residues. This CDR3 is CASSLMGGSSFGELFF. CDR3 in DNA: TGTGCCAGCAGCTTAATGGGGGGCTCTTCTTTCGGGGAGCTGTTTTTT.

This clone appeared once. Other DNA variants within this sample encode the same CDR3. The chain couples TRBV28 to TRBJ2-7, with a tentative D call TRBD1 (5 bases). V dropped 7 bases and J dropped 4 bases, with 14 bases sitting between them. From germline, CDR1 is MDHEN and CDR2 SYDVKM. The CDR3 has 13 amino acids. The CDR3 sequence is CASTLRGPYEQYF. The CDR3, as DNA: TGTGCCAGCACCCTAAGGGGTCCGTACGAGCAGTACTTC.

The genes are TRBV25-1 and TRBJ1-2, with TRBD1 matching over 7 bases. CDR3 size: 13 residues. Trimming removed 4 bases from V and 2 bases from J; junction bases left unmatched: 1. Germline CDR1 reads MGHDK; CDR2 reads SYGVNS. CDR3 loop: CASSATGNYGYTF. The CDR3 DNA follows: TGTGCCAGCAGTGCGACAGGGAACTATGGCTACACCTTC.

CDR3 residues: CASSPLAGNTEAFF. CDR3 DNA: TGTGCCAGCAGCCCCCTGGCGGGTAACACTGAAGCTTTCTTT. The V gene is TRBV7-3, the J gene TRBJ1-1; D is unclear. Trimming stripped 5 bases from V and 2 bases from J, with 12 bases between. Per germline, CDR1 SGHTA and CDR2 FQGTGA. The CDR3 sequence is 14 residues long.

The chain carries TRBV7-8 and TRBJ2-1, with 7 positions matching TRBD1. The CDR3 is 14 amino acids. The junction had 11 bases not matched to a gene; V was cut back by 6 bases and J by 9 bases. Germline V gives CDR1 SGHVS, CDR2 FQNEAQ. The CDR3 DNA follows: TGTGCCAGCAGGGACAGGAAGGGGTCCCGTGAGCAGTTCTTC. Protein: CASRDRKGSREQFF.

The chain combines TRBV6-5 with TRBJ2-5; D is ambiguous. Germline CDR1 is MNHEY and CDR2 is SVGAGI. This CDR3 is built from 15 residues. Between the trimmed V and J ends, which lost 0 bases and 1 base, there was a span of 9 bases. The CDR3 is CASSYSRQPQETQYF. The CDR3 nucleotides read TGTGCCAGCAGTTACTCGAGGCAACCCCAAGAGACCCAGTACTTC.

The rearrangement links TRBV6-6 to TRBJ1-2; no clear D. V shed 11 bases and J shed 5 bases, with 21 bases lying between them. This CDR3 is 14 amino acids long. From germline, CDR1 is MNHNY and CDR2 SVGAGI (reference sequence). The CDR3 sequence is CAGYSGSTPYGYTF. The DNA for the CDR3 is TGTGCCGGGTACTCAGGCTCGACTCCATATGGCTACACCTTC.